The text below deals with one T cell receptor (beta chain). Its cognate antigen is unknown. This entry comes from a study of siplizumab effects on memory and regulatory T cells. General observations from the study: The study found that mappable alloreactive CD4+ clones averaged nearly 70% Treg-derived with siplizumab and around 25% in controls.

Germline V gene sequence: CDR1 MNHEY, CDR2 SMNVEV (reference sequence). The V gene lost 6 bases and the J gene lost 4 bases, with 14 bases spanning the gap. The CDR3 covers 14 residues. Produced via immunoSEQ multiplex PCR; TCRdb's table is partial and in-frame only. The data show about 48,000 clones, with about 88% seen just once and 0.35% held by the top ten. The source material was naive CD8+ T cells sorted from blood. The receptor's source is a human donor in good health. The chain links TRBV27 to TRBJ2-3, with D tentatively TRBD1 or TRBD2 (5 bases each). CDR3 sequence reads: CASSGNVGADTQYF. The CDR3 nucleotides read TGTGCCAGCAGCGGAAACGTGGGGGCAGATACGCAGTATTTT.